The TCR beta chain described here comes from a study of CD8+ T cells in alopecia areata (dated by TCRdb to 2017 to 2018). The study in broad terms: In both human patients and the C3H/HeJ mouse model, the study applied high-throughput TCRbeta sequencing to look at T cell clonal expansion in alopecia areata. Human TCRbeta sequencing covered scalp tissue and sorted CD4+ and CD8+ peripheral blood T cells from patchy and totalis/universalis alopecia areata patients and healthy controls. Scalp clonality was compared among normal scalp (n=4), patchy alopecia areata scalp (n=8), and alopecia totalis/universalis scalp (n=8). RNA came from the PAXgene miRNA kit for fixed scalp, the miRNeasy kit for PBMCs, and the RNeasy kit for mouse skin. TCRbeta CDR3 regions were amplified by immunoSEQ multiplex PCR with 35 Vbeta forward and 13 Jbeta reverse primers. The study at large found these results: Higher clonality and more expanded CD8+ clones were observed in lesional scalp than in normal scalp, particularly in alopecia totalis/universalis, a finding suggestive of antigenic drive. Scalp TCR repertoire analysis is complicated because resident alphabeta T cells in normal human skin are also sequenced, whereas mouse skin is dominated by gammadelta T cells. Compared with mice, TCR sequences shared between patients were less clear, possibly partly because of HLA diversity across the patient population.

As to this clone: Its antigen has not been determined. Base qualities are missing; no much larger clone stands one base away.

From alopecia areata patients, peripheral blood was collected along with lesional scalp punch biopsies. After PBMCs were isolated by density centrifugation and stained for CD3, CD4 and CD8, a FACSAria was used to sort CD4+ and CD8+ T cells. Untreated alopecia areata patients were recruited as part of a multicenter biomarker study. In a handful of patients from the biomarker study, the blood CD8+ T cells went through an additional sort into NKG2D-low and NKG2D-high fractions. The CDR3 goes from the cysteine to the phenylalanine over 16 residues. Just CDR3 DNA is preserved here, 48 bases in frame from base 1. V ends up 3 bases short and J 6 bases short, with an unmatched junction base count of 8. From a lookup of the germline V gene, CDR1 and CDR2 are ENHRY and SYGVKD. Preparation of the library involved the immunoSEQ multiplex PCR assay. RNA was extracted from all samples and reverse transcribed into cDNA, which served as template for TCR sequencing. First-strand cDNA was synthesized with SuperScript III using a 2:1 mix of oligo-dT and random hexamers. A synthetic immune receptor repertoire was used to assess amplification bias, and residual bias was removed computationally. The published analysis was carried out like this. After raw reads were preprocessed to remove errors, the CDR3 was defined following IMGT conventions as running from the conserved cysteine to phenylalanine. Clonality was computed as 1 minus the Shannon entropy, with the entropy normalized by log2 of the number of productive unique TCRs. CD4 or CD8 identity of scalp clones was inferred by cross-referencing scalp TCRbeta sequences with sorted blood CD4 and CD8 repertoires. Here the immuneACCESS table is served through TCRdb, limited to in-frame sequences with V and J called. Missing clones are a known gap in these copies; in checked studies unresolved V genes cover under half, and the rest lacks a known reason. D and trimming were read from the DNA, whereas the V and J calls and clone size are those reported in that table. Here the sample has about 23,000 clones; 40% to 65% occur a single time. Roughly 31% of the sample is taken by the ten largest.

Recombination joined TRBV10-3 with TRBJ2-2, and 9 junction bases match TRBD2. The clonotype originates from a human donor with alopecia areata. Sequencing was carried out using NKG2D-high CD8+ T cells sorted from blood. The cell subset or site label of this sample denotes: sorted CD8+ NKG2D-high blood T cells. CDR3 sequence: CAISEGRREGPGELFF. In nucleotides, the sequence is TGTGCCATCAGTGAAGGTCGGCGGGAGGGCCCCGGGGAGCTGTTTTTT.